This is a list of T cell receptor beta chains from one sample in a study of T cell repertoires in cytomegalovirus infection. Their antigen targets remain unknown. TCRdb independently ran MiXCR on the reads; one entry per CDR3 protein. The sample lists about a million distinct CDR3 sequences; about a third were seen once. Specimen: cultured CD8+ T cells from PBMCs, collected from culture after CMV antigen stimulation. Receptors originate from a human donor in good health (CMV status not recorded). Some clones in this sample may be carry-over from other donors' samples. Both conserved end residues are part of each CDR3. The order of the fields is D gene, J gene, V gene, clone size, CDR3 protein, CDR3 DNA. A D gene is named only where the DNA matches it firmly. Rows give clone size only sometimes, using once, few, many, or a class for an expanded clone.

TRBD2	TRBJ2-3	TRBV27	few	CASSIGLAGVPDTQYF	TGTGCCAGCAGTATAGGACTAGCGGGGGTCCCAGATACGCAGTATTTT
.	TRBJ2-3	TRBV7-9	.	CASSSLGWTQDTQYF	TGTGCCAGCAGCTCATTAGGGTGGACCCAAGATACGCAGTATTTT
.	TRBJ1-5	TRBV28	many	CASLGGDYQPQHF	TGTGCCAGTCTGGGGGGTGACTATCAGCCCCAGCATTTT
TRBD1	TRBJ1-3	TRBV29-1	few	CSAQRPGTGSGNTIYF	TGCAGCGCCCAACGACCCGGGACAGGGTCTGGAAACACCATATATTTT
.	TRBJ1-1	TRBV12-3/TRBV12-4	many	CASSLLGGQVKYTEAFF	TGTGCCAGCAGTTTACTAGGGGGGCAAGTAAAGTACACTGAAGCTTTCTTT
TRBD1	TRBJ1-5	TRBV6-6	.	CASSHSGTGVNGDQPQHF	TGTGCCAGCAGTCACTCGGGGACAGGGGTCAATGGGGATCAGCCCCAGCATTTT
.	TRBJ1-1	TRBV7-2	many	CASSEIWAGTEAFF	TGTGCCAGCAGTGAAATTTGGGCGGGAACTGAAGCTTTCTTT
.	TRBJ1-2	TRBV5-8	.	CASSLGYTVDGYTF	TGTGCCAGCAGCTTAGGATACACAGTCGATGGCTACACCTTC
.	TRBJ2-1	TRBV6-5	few	CASSPQRLPLDNEQFF	TGTGCCAGCAGTCCCCAGAGACTCCCTTTGGATAATGAGCAGTTCTTC
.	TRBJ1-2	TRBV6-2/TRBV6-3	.	CASSYLDPAGYGYTF	TGTGCCAGCAGTTACCTTGACCCGGCGGGCTATGGCTACACCTTC
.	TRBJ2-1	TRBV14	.	CASSAGRYLYNEQFF	TGTGCCAGCAGCGCTGGACGTTACCTTTACAATGAGCAGTTCTTC
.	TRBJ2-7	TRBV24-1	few	CATSSGTRPYEQYF	TGTGCCACCAGCTCGGGGACAAGGCCCTACGAGCAGTACTTC
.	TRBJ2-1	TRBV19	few	CATTPDSLNEQFF	TGTGCCACTACCCCGGACAGTCTCAATGAGCAGTTCTTC
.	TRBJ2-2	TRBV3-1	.	CASSYLQGSWGTGELFF	TGTGCCAGCAGCTACCTTCAGGGATCGTGGGGCACCGGGGAGCTGTTTTTT
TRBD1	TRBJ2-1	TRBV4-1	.	CASSHGGQGLVEQFF	TGCGCCAGCAGCCACGGAGGACAGGGGTTAGTTGAGCAGTTCTTC
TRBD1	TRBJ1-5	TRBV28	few	CASSWDRGLWQPQHF	TGTGCCAGCAGCTGGGACAGGGGGCTATGGCAGCCCCAGCATTTT
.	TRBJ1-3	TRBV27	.	CASSNTGLRPGNTIYF	TGTGCCAGCAGTAACACAGGACTAAGGCCTGGAAACACCATATATTTT
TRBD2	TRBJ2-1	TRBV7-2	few	CASSASGINNEQFF	TGTGCCAGCAGCGCTAGCGGGATCAACAATGAGCAGTTCTTC
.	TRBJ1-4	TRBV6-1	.	CASSEAEGIYEKLFF	TGTGCCAGCAGTGAAGCGGAGGGGATTTATGAAAAACTGTTTTTT
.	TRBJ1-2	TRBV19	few	CASTPSLAGYGYTF	TGTGCCAGTACTCCAAGTTTGGCAGGGTATGGCTACACCTTC
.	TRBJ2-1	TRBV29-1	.	CSVEDTEGSYNEQFF	TGCAGCGTTGAAGACACAGAAGGATCCTACAATGAGCAGTTCTTC
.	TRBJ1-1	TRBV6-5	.	CASSYSGSTNTEAFF	TGTGCCAGCAGTTACTCCGGGTCAACGAACACTGAAGCTTTCTTT
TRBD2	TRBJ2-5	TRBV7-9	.	CASSLFGSSGGAQETQYF	TGTGCCAGCAGCTTATTTGGCTCTAGCGGGGGGGCCCAGGAGACCCAGTACTTC
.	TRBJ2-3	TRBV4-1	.	CASSQVRDFTDTQYF	TGCGCCAGCAGCCAAGTACGCGATTTCACAGATACGCAGTATTTT
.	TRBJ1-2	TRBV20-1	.	CSARGHNYGYTF	TGCAGTGCTAGAGGGCATAACTATGGCTACACCTTC
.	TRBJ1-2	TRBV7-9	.	CAVPGARRAGYTF	TGTGCCGTTCCCGGGGCCCGTCGTGCTGGCTACACCTTC
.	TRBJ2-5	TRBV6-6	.	CASSHTRDPSRETQYF	TGTGCCAGCAGCCATACCAGGGACCCAAGTAGGGAGACCCAGTACTTC
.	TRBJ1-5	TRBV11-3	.	CASSLVEGISNQPQHF	TGTGCCAGCAGCTTAGTCGAGGGAATAAGCAATCAGCCCCAGCATTTT
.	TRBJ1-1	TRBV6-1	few	CASSEWGGMNTEAFF	TGTGCCAGCAGTGAATGGGGCGGTATGAACACTGAAGCTTTCTTT
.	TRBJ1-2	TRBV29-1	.	CSVVDRLEGYTF	TGCAGCGTTGTGGACAGATTGGAGGGCTACACCTTC
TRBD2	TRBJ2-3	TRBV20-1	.	CSAMDSGSTDTQYF	TGCAGTGCTATGGATAGCGGGAGCACAGATACGCAGTATTTT
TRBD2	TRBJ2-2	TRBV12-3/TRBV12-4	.	CASSFRLAGETGELFF	TGTGCCAGCAGTTTTAGACTAGCGGGGGAGACCGGGGAGCTGTTTTTT
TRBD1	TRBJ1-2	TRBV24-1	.	CATSDTGQGHYGYTF	TGTGCCACCAGTGATACTGGACAGGGGCACTATGGCTACACCTTC
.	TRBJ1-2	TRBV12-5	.	CASGIEIPGTGGGYTF	TGTGCTAGTGGAATCGAAATTCCTGGGACCGGAGGTGGCTACACCTTC
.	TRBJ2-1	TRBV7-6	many	CASSLENNEQFF	TGTGCCAGCAGCTTAGAAAACAATGAGCAGTTCTTC
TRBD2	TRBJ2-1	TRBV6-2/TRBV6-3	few	CASSYAGGHGNEQFF	TGTGCCAGCAGTTATGCGGGGGGGCATGGCAATGAGCAGTTCTTC
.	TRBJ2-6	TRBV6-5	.	CASTLGPSTGANVLTF	TGTGCCAGCACCCTGGGACCTAGTACTGGGGCCAACGTCCTGACTTTC
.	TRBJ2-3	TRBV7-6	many	CASSLISSSLLDTQYF	TGTGCCAGCAGCTTAATATCCAGTTCCCTGTTAGATACGCAGTATTTT
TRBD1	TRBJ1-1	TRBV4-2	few	CASSQLQGAYTEAFF	TGTGCCAGCAGCCAATTACAGGGGGCGTACACTGAAGCTTTCTTT
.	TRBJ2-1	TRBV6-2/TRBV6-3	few	CASSSPRGEQFF	TGTGCCAGCAGTTCCCCCCGGGGCGAGCAGTTCTTC
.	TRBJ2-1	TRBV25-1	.	CASSERSHEQFF	TGTGCCAGCAGTGAAAGGAGCCATGAGCAGTTCTTC
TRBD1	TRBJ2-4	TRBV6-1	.	CASYTGTGKNIQYF	TGTGCCAGCTATACCGGGACAGGGAAAAACATTCAGTACTTC
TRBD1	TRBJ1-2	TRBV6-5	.	CASSYRTGGHGYTF	TGTGCCAGCAGTTACAGGACAGGGGGCCATGGCTACACCTTC
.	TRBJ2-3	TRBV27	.	CASSLRQHTDTQYF	TGTGCCAGCAGTCTTCGACAGCACACAGATACGCAGTATTTT
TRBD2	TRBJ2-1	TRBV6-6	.	CASSWGLAEPYNEQFF	TGTGCCAGCAGTTGGGGTCTAGCGGAACCCTACAATGAGCAGTTCTTC
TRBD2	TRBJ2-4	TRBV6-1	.	CASSEWGLAGGLPLAKNIQYF	TGTGCCAGCAGTGAATGGGGACTAGCGGGGGGGCTACCCCTAGCCAAAAACATTCAGTACTTC
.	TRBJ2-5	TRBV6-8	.	CVSSYSSQQETQYF	TGTGTCAGCAGTTACAGTTCACAGCAAGAGACCCAGTACTTC
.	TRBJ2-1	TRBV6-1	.	CASSDRSEQFF	TGTGCCAGCAGTGATAGGAGTGAGCAGTTCTTC
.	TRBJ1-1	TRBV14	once	CASSQSPNSNTEAFF	TGTGCCAGCAGCCAAAGTCCGAACTCGAACACTGAAGCTTTCTTT
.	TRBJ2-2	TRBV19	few	CASSIRNGELFF	TGTGCCAGTAGTATACGAAACGGGGAGCTGTTTTTT
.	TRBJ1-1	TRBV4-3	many	CASSLDRAPNTEAFF	TGCGCCAGCAGCCTTGATCGGGCACCGAACACTGAAGCTTTCTTT
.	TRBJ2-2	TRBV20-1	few	CSARVPSSSLNTGELFF	TGCAGTGCTAGAGTACCGTCGAGTAGTTTGAACACCGGGGAGCTGTTTTTT